Shown below are 8 T cell receptor beta chains from a single sample sequenced in a study of blood T cells in healthy people across ages. A second about 7 to 11 cycle PCR used barcoded and J-beta primers. Using its own MiXCR run on the 5' RACE reads, TCRdb lists one record per CDR3 protein. The repertoire consists of some 860,000 distinct CDR3 sequences, with around three fifths occurring once and the leading ten covering under 30%. Sequencing used blood. The receptor set was obtained from a man aged 35-49 years in good health.

The V and J genes are TRBV7-2 and TRBJ2-1; 9 bases are shared with TRBD2. After removal of 0 bases from V and 9 bases from J, the junction contained 6 bases not matched to a gene. There are 15 residues in the CDR3. Germline V lookup: CDR1 SGHTA, CDR2 FQGNSA. In DNA, the CDR3 is TGTGCCAGCAGCTTAGCGCCTAGCGGGACCGGTGAGCAGTTCTTC. The encoded protein is CASSLAPSGTGEQFF.

This clonotype was picked up a small number of times. The V call is TRBV20-1, the J call TRBJ1-1; D is uncertain. The V end lost 6 bases, the J end lost 3 bases, and 5 bases lay between the germline ends. The CDR3 loop spans 10 amino acids. Germline V gene sequence: CDR1 DFQATT, CDR2 SNEGSKA (reference sequence). The chain's CDR3 is CSASHTEAFF. DNA for the CDR3: TGCAGTGCCAGCCACACTGAAGCTTTCTTT.

The chain links TRBV12-3 or TRBV12-4 to TRBJ1-2; D uncertain. V lost 5 bases and J 8 bases, leaving 15 bases between the germline ends. This CDR3 region has 13 residues. CDR3 DNA sequence: TGTGCCAGCAGTGTCCAAACCATGGGGGGCTACACCTTC. Encoded protein: CASSVQTMGGYTF.

The chain carries TRBV12-3 or TRBV12-4 and TRBJ2-4; D may be TRBD1 (6 bases). The J call may not be correct, given that the DNA end is closer to TRBJ2-5. The CDR3 extends over 13 amino acids. CDR3: CASSPGQWETQYF. CDR3 in DNA: TGTGCCAGCAGCCCTGGACAGTGGGAGACCCAGTACTTC.

This clonotype turned up a few times. The chain employs TRBV7-2 and TRBJ2-5; D unresolved. Germline CDR1 SGHTA, CDR2 FQGNSA. The CDR3 spans 15 residues. V shed 2 bases and J shed 5 bases, with 15 bases lying between them. As DNA, the CDR3 is TGTGCCAGCAGCTTAATCCTAACTCCGGAGGAGACCCAGTACTTC. Its translation is CASSLILTPEETQYF.

The chain recombines TRBV7-2 with TRBJ2-1; TRBD2 might be the D (6 bases). The CDR3 contains 14 residues. Deletions cut 4 bases from V and 9 bases from J, with 16 bases between. CDR1 is SGHTA and CDR2 is FQGNSA in the germline V gene. CDR3 nucleotides: TGTGCCAGCAGCTCCACTTCTAGCGTTAGTGAGCAGTTCTTC. This sequence encodes CASSSTSSVSEQFF. The entire variable domain, with the rest obtained from reference TRBV7-2 and TRBJ2-1, is as follows: GAGVSQSPSNKVTEKGKDVELRCDPISGHTALYWYRQSLGQGLEFLIYFQGNSAPDKSGLPSDRFSAERTGGSVSTLTIQRTQQEDSAVYLCASSSTSSVSEQFFGPGTRLTVL.

This chain connects TRBV5-8 to TRBJ2-7; 8 nucleotides align to TRBD1. The germline gives CDR1 SGHTS, CDR2 YDEGEE. The CDR3 has 14 residues. V was clipped by 7 bases and J by 2 bases; unmatched bases: 8. This CDR3 is CASALDRGPYEQYF. DNA of the CDR3: TGTGCCAGCGCACTAGACAGGGGACCCTACGAGCAGTACTTC.

The rearrangement uses TRBV28 and TRBJ2-6; tentatively, D is TRBD1 (6 bases). This CDR3 spans 18 amino acids. Trimming removed 3 bases at V and 3 bases at J, with 18 bases between. The V gene's germline CDR1 is MDHEN and CDR2 SYDVKM. This CDR3 is CASSFVDAGAGGANVLTF. The CDR3 DNA reads TGTGCCAGCAGTTTCGTGGACGCAGGGGCAGGTGGGGCCAACGTCCTGACTTTC.